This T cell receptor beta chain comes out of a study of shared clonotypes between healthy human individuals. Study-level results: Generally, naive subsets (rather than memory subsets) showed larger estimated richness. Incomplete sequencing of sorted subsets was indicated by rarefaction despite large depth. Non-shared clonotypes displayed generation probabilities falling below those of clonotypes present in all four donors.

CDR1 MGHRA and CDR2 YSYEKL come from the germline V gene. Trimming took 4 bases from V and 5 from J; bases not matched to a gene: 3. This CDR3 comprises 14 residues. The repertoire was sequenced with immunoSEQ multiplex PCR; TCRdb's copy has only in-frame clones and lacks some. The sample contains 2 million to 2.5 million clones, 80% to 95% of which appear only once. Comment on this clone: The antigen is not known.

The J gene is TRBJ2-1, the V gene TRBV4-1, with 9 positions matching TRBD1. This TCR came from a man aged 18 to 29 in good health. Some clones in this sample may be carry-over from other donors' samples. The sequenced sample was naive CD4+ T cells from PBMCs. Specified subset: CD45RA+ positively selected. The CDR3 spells CASSLTGGHNEQFF. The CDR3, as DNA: TGCGCCAGCAGCCTAACAGGGGGCCACAATGAGCAGTTCTTC.